This T cell receptor (beta chain) was captured by sequencing in a study of blood T cell repertoires in COVID-19. Here immunoSEQ multiplex PCR was the method, and the copy in TCRdb shows in-frame clones only, minus some. Of roughly 400,000 clones in the sample, 80% to 90% were seen once. The CDR3 runs to 14 residues. V was trimmed by 4 bases and J by 7 bases, leaving 17 bases between them. Germline V CDR1 and CDR2: WSHSY, SAAADI. The gene calls are TRBV10-2 and TRBJ2-7; possibly TRBD1 for D (5 bases). Sequencing was carried out using PBMCs or T cells enriched from blood (not recorded which). The sequence was collected from a man aged 30 to 45 who had recovered from COVID-19. CDR3 in amino acids: CASSGQGRISEQYF. In nucleotides, the CDR3 is TGCGCCAGCAGTGGGCAGGGAAGGATATCGGAGCAGTACTTC.